These T cell receptor beta chains were read from a single sample in a study of blood T cell repertoires in COVID-19. TCRdb's copy holds only in-frame clones and misses some; the assay was immunoSEQ multiplex PCR. The profile shows roughly 130,000 clones, around 83% of them singletons. The sample comprised PBMCs or T cells enriched from blood (not recorded which). All receptors come from a man in his forties or fifties who had recovered from COVID-19. Each CDR3 is given with its conserved first and last residue. D genes are given only for firm matches. A clone size is listed for some rows: how often the clone was seen (once, few, many), or a class if it is expanded.

j_call clone_size v_call d_call cdr3_aa cdr3_nt
TRBJ1-1 few TRBV7-2 - CASSFLFRPHEAFF TGTGCCAGCAGCTTCCTGTTCAGGCCCCATGAAGCTTTCTTT
TRBJ2-1 once TRBV6-2/TRBV6-3 - CASSSYVVYEQFF TGTGCCAGCAGCTCCTATGTGGTATATGAGCAGTTCTTC
TRBJ1-6 - TRBV4-2 - CASSQEEGSSSYNSPLHF TGTGCCAGCAGCCAAGAGGAGGGCAGTAGCTCCTATAATTCACCCCTCCACTTT
TRBJ2-4 - TRBV11-2 - CASSLDSSLFSRLAKNIQYF TGTGCCAGCAGCTTAGATTCGTCTCTATTTTCTCGACTAGCCAAAAACATTCAGTACTTC
TRBJ2-3 - TRBV9 TRBD1 CASSRTGNTDTQYF TGTGCCAGCAGTAGGACAGGGAACACAGATACGCAGTATTTT
TRBJ1-6 few TRBV12-5 TRBD1 CASGLPTGDSPLHF TGTGCTAGTGGTTTGCCGACAGGGGACTCACCCCTCCACTTT
TRBJ1-5 few TRBV7-9 - CASSLAEGGESNQPQHF TGTGCCAGCAGCTTAGCGGAAGGGGGTGAGAGCAATCAGCCCCAGCATTTT
TRBJ1-1 - TRBV3-1/TRBV3-2 - CASSQESHTEAFF TGTGCCAGCAGCCAAGAAAGCCACACTGAAGCTTTCTTT
TRBJ1-2 - TRBV6-2/TRBV6-3 TRBD1 CASSPTGTGANYGYTF TGTGCCAGCAGTCCCACCGGGACAGGTGCGAACTATGGCTACACCTTC
TRBJ2-5 - TRBV2 TRBD1 CASSYDRGAQETQYF TGTGCCAGCAGCTACGACAGGGGAGCCCAAGAGACCCAGTACTTC
TRBJ2-7 - TRBV3-1/TRBV3-2 - CASSHRESSYEQYF TGTGCCAGCAGCCATCGGGAGAGCTCCTACGAGCAGTACTTC
TRBJ2-1 - TRBV13 TRBD2 CASSPRGGPYEQFF TGTGCCAGCAGCCCCCGGGGGGGGCCGTATGAGCAGTTCTTC
TRBJ1-3 - TRBV3-1/TRBV3-2 - CASSRRADGNTIYF TGTGCCAGCAGCCGCAGGGCCGACGGAAACACCATATATTTT
TRBJ1-2 - TRBV15 TRBD1 CATSRISDRESYGYTF TGTGCCACCAGCAGAATTTCGGACAGGGAGTCCTATGGCTACACCTTC
TRBJ1-2 few TRBV5-5 TRBD1 CASSEGWGQGFGYTF TGTGCCAGCAGCGAAGGATGGGGACAGGGGTTTGGCTACACCTTC
TRBJ1-5 once TRBV19 TRBD1 CASSLRTGAAQPQHF TGTGCCAGTAGTCTCAGGACAGGGGCGGCTCAGCCCCAGCATTTT
TRBJ2-2 - TRBV3-1/TRBV3-2 TRBD1 CASSQAGTGRNGELFF TGTGCCAGCAGCCAAGCCGGGACAGGGCGTAACGGGGAGCTGTTTTTT
TRBJ2-2 - TRBV4-1 - CASSLVSWDSGTGELFF TGCGCCAGCAGCTTAGTCAGTTGGGACTCGGGCACCGGGGAGCTGTTTTTT
TRBJ2-4 - TRBV19 TRBD2 CASSTARGGRDIQYF TGTGCCAGTAGTACCGCCCGGGGGGGCCGGGACATTCAGTACTTC
TRBJ1-2 - TRBV19 - CASSIKSDYGYTF TGTGCCAGTAGTATAAAGAGTGACTATGGCTACACCTTC
TRBJ2-1 - TRBV5-1 TRBD1 CASRPTGDEQFF TGCGCCAGCAGACCGACAGGGGACGAGCAGTTCTTC
TRBJ1-5 - TRBV20-1 TRBD1 CSASRNRGGNQPQHF TGCAGTGCTAGTCGCAACAGGGGTGGCAATCAGCCCCAGCATTTT
TRBJ2-5 once TRBV19 TRBD1 CASSRGGGETQYF TGTGCCAGTAGTAGAGGGGGCGGTGAGACCCAGTACTTC
TRBJ1-2 - TRBV6-5 TRBD1 CASSTRQGGGYTF TGTGCCAGCAGCACTCGACAGGGCGGCGGCTACACCTTC
TRBJ1-5 - TRBV10-1 TRBD1 CATRGDRSYSNQPQHF TGCGCCACCCGAGGGGACAGATCCTATAGCAATCAGCCCCAGCATTTT
TRBJ2-1 - TRBV5-8 TRBD2 CASSEGLAGGIHEQFF TGTGCCAGCAGCGAGGGACTAGCGGGGGGTATCCATGAGCAGTTCTTC
TRBJ2-2 few TRBV27 TRBD2 CASSPGGDIPGELFF TGTGCCAGCAGCCCCGGGGGGGATATTCCCGGGGAGCTGTTTTTT
TRBJ2-7 - TRBV5-4 TRBD2 CASSGVAGALAYEQYF TGTGCCAGCAGCGGCGTAGCGGGGGCCCTCGCCTACGAGCAGTACTTC
TRBJ1-2 - TRBV28 TRBD1 CASSPGQGYGYTF TGTGCCAGCAGTCCTGGACAGGGATATGGCTACACCTTC
TRBJ1-2 - TRBV11-2 TRBD1 CASSLDLGQRYGYTF TGTGCCAGCAGCTTAGATTTGGGACAGCGATATGGCTACACCTTC
TRBJ2-7 - TRBV15 TRBD1 CATSRGTRGNSYEQYF TGTGCCACCAGCAGAGGTACCAGGGGGAACTCCTACGAGCAGTACTTC
TRBJ2-7 - TRBV6-5 TRBD2 CASSSTTSGRHEQYF TGTGCCAGCAGTTCGACGACTAGCGGGCGCCACGAGCAGTACTTC
TRBJ2-3 - TRBV29-1 TRBD1 CSVEVGQGVDTQYF TGCAGCGTTGAGGTGGGACAGGGGGTTGATACGCAGTATTTT
TRBJ2-7 - TRBV4-1 TRBD2 CASSPPSGGTNEQYF TGCGCCAGCAGCCCCCCTAGCGGGGGGACAAACGAGCAGTACTTC
TRBJ2-3 - TRBV5-4 - CASSPPTASTDTQYF TGTGCCAGCAGCCCCCCGACAGCTAGCACAGATACGCAGTATTTT
TRBJ2-3 - TRBV5-1 - CASSLVRRESTDTQYF TGCGCCAGCAGCTTGGTCCGGAGGGAAAGCACAGATACGCAGTATTTT
TRBJ2-7 - TRBV7-2 TRBD1 CASSWDRDEQYF TGTGCCAGCAGCTGGGACAGGGACGAGCAGTACTTC
TRBJ1-4 - TRBV27 TRBD1 CASSFEPGTVEKLFF TGTGCCAGCAGTTTCGAACCCGGGACAGTTGAAAAACTGTTTTTT
TRBJ2-1 - TRBV6-2/TRBV6-3 - CASSYRVGGAFMKNEQFF TGTGCCAGCAGTTACCGGGTTGGGGGGGCGTTCATGAAGAATGAGCAGTTCTTC
TRBJ1-3 - TRBV5-6 TRBD1 CASSWNRGPGNTIYF TGTGCCAGCAGCTGGAACAGGGGGCCTGGAAACACCATATATTTT
TRBJ1-5 few TRBV5-5 - CASSYSGGLDQPQHF TGTGCCAGCAGCTACTCCGGCGGACTGGATCAGCCCCAGCATTTT
TRBJ1-1 - TRBV7-2 - CASSLARKENTEAFF TGTGCCAGCAGCTTAGCGCGCAAAGAGAACACTGAAGCTTTCTTT
TRBJ2-1 - TRBV9 TRBD2 CASSVLADNEQFF TGTGCCAGCAGCGTTCTAGCGGACAATGAGCAGTTCTTC
TRBJ1-1 - TRBV2 - CASRVQENTEAFF TGTGCCAGCAGAGTCCAGGAAAACACTGAAGCTTTCTTT
TRBJ1-2 - TRBV9 TRBD1 CASSAWTGNYGYTF TGTGCCAGCAGCGCTTGGACAGGGAACTATGGCTACACCTTC
TRBJ2-1 - TRBV5-1 - CASSLGPTSNEQFF TGCGCCAGCAGCTTGGGGCCGACTAGCAATGAGCAGTTCTTC
TRBJ2-7 - TRBV6-5 TRBD1 CASSYWGTANSYEQYF TGTGCCAGCAGTTATTGGGGGACAGCTAATTCCTACGAGCAGTACTTC
TRBJ2-5 once TRBV18 TRBD1 CASSPQTGKETQYF TGTGCCAGCTCCCCCCAGACAGGGAAAGAGACCCAGTACTTC